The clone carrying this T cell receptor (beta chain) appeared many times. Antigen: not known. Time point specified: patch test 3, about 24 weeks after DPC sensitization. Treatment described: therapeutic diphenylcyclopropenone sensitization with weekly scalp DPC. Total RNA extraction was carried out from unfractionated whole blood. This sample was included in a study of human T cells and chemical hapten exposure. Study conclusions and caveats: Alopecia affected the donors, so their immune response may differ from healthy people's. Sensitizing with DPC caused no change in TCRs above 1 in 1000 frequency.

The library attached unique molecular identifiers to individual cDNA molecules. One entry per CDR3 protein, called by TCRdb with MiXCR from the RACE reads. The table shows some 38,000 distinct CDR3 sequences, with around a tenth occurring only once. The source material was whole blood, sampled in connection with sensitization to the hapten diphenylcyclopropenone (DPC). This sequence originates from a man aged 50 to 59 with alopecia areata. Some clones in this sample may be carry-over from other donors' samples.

In DNA form, the CDR3 reads TGTGCCAGCATGATAAGTCGGGGACAGCGTTACAATGAGCAGTTCTTC. Encoded protein: CASMISRGQRYNEQFF. J is TRBJ2-1 and V is TRBV5-5, with TRBD1 identical over 7 bases. The trim removed 6 bases at V and 4 bases at J, leaving 13 bases unmatched. The V gene's germline CDR1 is SGHKS and CDR2 YYEKEE (reference sequence). The CDR3 has 16 residues.